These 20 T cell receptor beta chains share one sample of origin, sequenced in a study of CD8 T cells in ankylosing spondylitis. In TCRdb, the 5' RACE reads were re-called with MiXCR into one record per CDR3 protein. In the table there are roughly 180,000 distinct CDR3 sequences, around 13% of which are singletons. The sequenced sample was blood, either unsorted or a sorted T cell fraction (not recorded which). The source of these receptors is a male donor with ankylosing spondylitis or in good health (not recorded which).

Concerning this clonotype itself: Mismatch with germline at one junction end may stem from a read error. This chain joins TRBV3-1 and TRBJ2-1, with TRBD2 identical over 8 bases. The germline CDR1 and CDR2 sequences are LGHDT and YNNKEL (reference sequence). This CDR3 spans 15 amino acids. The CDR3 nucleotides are TGTGCCTGCAGCCAAGGGGGAAGCGGGGGAAATGAGCAGTTCTTC. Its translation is CACSQGGSGGNEQFF.

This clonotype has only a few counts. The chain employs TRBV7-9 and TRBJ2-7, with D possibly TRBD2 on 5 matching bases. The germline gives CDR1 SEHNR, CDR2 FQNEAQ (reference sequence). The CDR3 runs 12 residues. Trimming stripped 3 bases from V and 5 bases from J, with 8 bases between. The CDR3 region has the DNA TGTGCCAGCAGCTTTGGGCGGGACGAGCAGTACTTC. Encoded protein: CASSFGRDEQYF.

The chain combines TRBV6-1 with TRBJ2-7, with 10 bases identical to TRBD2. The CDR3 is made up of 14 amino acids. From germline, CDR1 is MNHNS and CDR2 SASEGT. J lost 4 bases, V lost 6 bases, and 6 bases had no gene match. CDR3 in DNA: TGTGCCAGCAGCCTAGCGGGGGCAATATACGAGCAGTACTTC. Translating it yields CASSLAGAIYEQYF.

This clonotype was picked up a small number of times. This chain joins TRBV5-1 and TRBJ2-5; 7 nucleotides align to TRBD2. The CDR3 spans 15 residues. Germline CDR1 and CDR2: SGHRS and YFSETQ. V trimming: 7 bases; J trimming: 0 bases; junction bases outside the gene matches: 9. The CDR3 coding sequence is TGCGCCAGCCGCGAGACTCTAGCGGACCAAGAGACCCAGTACTTC. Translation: CASRETLADQETQYF.

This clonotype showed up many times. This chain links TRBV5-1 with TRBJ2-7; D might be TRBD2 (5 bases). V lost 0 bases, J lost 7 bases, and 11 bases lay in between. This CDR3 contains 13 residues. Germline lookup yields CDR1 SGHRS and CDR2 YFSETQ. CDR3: CASSLEGAEEQYF. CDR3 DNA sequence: TGCGCCAGCAGCTTGGAGGGAGCTGAGGAGCAGTACTTC.

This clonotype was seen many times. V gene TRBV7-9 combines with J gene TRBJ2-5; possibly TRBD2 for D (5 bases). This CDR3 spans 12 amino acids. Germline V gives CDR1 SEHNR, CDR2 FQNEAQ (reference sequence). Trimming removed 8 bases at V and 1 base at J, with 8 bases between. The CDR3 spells CASRGSQETQYF. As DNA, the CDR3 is TGTGCCAGCCGCGGGTCCCAAGAGACCCAGTACTTC. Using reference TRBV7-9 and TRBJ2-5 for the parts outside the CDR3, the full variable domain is DTGVSQNPRHKITKRGQNVTFRCDPISEHNRLYWYRQTLGQGPEFLTYFQNEAQLEKSRLLSDRFSAERPKGSFSTLEIQRTEQGDSAMYLCASRGSQETQYFGPGTRLLVL.

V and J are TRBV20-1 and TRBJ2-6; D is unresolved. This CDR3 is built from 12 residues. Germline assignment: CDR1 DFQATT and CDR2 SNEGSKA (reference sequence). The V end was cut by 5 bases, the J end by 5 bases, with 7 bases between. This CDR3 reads CSALPRANVLTF. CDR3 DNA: TGCAGTGCTCTCCCCCGGGCCAACGTCCTGACTTTC.

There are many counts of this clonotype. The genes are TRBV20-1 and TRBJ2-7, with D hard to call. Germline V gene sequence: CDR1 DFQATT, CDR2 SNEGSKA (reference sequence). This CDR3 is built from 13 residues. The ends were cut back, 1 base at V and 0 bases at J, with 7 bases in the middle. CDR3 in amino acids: CSARAPHSYEQYF. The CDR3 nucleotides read TGCAGTGCTAGAGCCCCCCACTCCTACGAGCAGTACTTC.

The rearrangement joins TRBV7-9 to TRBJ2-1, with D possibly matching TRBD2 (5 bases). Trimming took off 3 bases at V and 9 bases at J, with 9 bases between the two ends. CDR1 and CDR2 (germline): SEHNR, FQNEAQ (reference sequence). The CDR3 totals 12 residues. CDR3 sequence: CASSFPGGEQFF. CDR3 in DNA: TGTGCCAGCAGCTTTCCCGGAGGTGAGCAGTTCTTC.

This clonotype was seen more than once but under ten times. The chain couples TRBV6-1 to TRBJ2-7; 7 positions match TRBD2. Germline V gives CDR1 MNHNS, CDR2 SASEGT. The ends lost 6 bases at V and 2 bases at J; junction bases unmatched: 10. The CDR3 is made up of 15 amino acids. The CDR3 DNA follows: TGTGCCAGCAGCCCCCGGGGAGGGTTCCCCTACGAGCAGTACTTC. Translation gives CASSPRGGFPYEQYF.

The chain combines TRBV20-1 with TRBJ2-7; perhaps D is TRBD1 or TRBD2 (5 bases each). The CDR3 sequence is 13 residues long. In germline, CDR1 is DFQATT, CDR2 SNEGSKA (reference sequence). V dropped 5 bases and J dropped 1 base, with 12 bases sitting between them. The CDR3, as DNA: TGCAGTGCTCCGGGACCAGGGTCCTACGAGCAGTACTTC. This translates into CSAPGPGSYEQYF.

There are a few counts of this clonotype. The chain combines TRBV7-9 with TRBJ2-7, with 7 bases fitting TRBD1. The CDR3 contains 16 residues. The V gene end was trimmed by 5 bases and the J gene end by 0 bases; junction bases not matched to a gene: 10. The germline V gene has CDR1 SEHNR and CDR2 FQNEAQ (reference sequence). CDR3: CASSPVTGPLSYEQYF. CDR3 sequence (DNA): TGTGCCAGCAGCCCCGTGACAGGGCCTCTCTCCTACGAGCAGTACTTC. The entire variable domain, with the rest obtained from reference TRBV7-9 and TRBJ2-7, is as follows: DTGVSQNPRHKITKRGQNVTFRCDPISEHNRLYWYRQTLGQGPEFLTYFQNEAQLEKSRLLSDRFSAERPKGSFSTLEIQRTEQGDSAMYLCASSPVTGPLSYEQYFGPGTRLTVT.

Here the CDR3 DNA reads TGTGCCAGCAGTTTGTTCTGGGTCAGAAGCACAGATACGCAGTATTTT. It translates to CASSLFWVRSTDTQYF. The chain carries TRBV6-5 and TRBJ2-3, with D hard to call. Germline CDR1 MNHEY, CDR2 SVGAGI. There are 16 residues in the CDR3. V was trimmed by 4 bases and J by 0 bases, leaving 14 bases between them.

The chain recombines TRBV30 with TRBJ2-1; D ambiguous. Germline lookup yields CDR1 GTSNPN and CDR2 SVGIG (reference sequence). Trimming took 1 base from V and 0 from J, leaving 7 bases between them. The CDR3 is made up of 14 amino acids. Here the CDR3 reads CAWSAWASYNEQFF. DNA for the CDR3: TGTGCCTGGAGTGCCTGGGCCTCCTACAATGAGCAGTTCTTC.

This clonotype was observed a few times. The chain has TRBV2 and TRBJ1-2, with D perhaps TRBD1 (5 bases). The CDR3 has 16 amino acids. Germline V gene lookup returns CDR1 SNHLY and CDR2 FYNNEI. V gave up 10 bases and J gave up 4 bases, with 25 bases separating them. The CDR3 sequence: CATKGGAGGFGYGYTF. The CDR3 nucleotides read TGTGCCACCAAGGGCGGGGCAGGTGGATTCGGCTATGGCTACACCTTC.

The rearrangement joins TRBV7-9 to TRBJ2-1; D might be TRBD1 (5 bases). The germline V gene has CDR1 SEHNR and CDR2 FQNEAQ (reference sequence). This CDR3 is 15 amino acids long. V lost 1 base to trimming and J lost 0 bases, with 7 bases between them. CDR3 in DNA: TGTGCCAGCAGCTTAGAGACAGCCTCCTACAATGAGCAGTTCTTC. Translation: CASSLETASYNEQFF. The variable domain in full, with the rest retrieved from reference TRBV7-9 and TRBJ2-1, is DTGVSQNPRHKITKRGQNVTFRCDPISEHNRLYWYRQTLGQGPEFLTYFQNEAQLEKSRLLSDRFSAERPKGSFSTLEIQRTEQGDSAMYLCASSLETASYNEQFFGPGTRLTVL.

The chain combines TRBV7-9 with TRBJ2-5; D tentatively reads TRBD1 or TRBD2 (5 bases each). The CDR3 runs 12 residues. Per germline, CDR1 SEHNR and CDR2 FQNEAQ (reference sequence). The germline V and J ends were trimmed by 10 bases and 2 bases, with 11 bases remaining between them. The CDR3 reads CAIKGRQETQYF. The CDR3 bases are TGTGCCATCAAGGGACGTCAAGAGACCCAGTACTTC.

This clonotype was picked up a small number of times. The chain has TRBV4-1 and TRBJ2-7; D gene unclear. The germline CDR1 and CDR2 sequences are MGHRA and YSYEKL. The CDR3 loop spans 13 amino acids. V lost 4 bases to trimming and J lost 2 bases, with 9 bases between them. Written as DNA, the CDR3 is TGCGCCAGCAGCCCTCAGATTACCTACGAGCAGTACTTC. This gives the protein CASSPQITYEQYF.

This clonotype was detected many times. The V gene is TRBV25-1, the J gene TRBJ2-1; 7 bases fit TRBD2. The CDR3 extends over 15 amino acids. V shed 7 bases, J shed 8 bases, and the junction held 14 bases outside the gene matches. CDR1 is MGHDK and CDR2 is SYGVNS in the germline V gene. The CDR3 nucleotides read TGTGCCAGCACCCTAAGGGAGGGGAGGGTGGATGAGCAGTTCTTC. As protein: CASTLREGRVDEQFF.

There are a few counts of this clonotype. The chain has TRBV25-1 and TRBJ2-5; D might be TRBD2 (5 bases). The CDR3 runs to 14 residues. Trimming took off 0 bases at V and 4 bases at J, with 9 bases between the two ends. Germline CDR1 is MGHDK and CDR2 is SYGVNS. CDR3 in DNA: TGTGCCAGCAGTGAATATATCCGGGGAGAGACCCAGTACTTC. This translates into CASSEYIRGETQYF.